The TCR beta chain under discussion was sequenced for a study of shared clonotypes between healthy human individuals. The wider study: Three plates each covered CD4 naive and memory; CD8 naive two, CD8 memory one.

Notes on this clone: No antigen is known for it. A clone one base away is much larger, so this may be a read error. This specimen includes other DNA sequences encoding the same CDR3.

Findings and limits, study-wide: Unshared clonotypes carried lower generation probabilities than those common to all four donors.

Assay: immunoSEQ multiplex PCR; the TCRdb copy retains only in-frame clones and omits some. The table lists 330,000 or so clones, around 67% of them singletons, with 10% in the top ten. The origin of this receptor is a man between 25 and 39 years old in good health. Sequencing was carried out using memory CD4+ T cells sorted from blood. The subset was: CD45RA-negative fraction.

The CDR3 loop reads CASSPHTGLMELFF. The CDR3 DNA follows: TGTGCCAGCTCACCACACACGGGCTTAATGGAGCTGTTCTTT. V gene TRBV18 combines with J gene TRBJ2-2; no firm D call. Germline CDR1 is KGHSH and CDR2 is LQKENI. This CDR3 contains 14 residues.